This T cell receptor beta chain was retrieved from a study of cytomegalovirus exposure and HLA in healthy donors. Study-wide points: By a later analysis, the bulk of CMV-associated TCR beta chains appeared HLA-restricted. Per a prior analysis, the majority of TCR beta V segments were productive roughly 87% or roughly 30% of the time. Reportedly, cytomegalovirus status was diagnosed with high sensitivity and specificity. The study labeled 164 TCR beta chains cytomegalovirus-associated.

V gave up 5 bases and J gave up 5 bases, with 18 bases separating them. The CDR3 is 15 residues long. Germline V gene data show CDR1 as MNHEY and CDR2 as SMNVEV (reference sequence). Primers: 60 Vbeta forward and 13 Jbeta reverse. The table came from immunoSEQ multiplex PCR; TCRdb's copy has only in-frame clones and leaves some out. The top ten clones hold approximately 3.9% of a sample with approximately 110,000 clones, roughly 74% of them seen once. Turning to this clone: Its specificity is not known.

The clonotype comes from a woman aged 50 to 60 in good health and CMV-seropositive. J is TRBJ1-1 and V is TRBV27; D is perhaps TRBD1 (5 bases). Source material: PBMCs. The CDR3 sequence is CASSNFRAVQTEAFF. The DNA of the CDR3 is TGTGCCAGCAGTAACTTCAGGGCGGTACAAACTGAAGCTTTCTTT.